These 30 T cell receptor beta chains originate from one sample sequenced in a study of T cell repertoires in cytomegalovirus infection. TCRdb reprocessed the reads via MiXCR and lists one record per CDR3 protein. The sample holds around 490,000 distinct CDR3 sequences, about 25% seen once. The sequenced sample was PBMCs. These receptors all stem from a human donor in good health (CMV status not recorded). Some clones in this sample may be carry-over from other donors' samples.

The chain uses TRBV7-8 and TRBJ1-3; D unresolved. This CDR3 is built from 15 residues. Germline V gene lookup returns CDR1 SGHVS and CDR2 FQNEAQ. V was shortened by 1 base and J by 0 bases, with 7 bases between the two germline ends. CDR3 sequence reads: CASSLGGPSGNTIYF. In nucleotides, the CDR3 is TGTGCCAGCAGCTTAGGGGGTCCCTCTGGAAACACCATATATTTT.

The chain has TRBV5-6 and TRBJ2-7; D might be TRBD1 (5 bases). CDR3 length: 13 amino acids. The germline gives CDR1 SGHDT, CDR2 YYEEEE. CDR3 bases: TGTGCCAACAGCTTGGCAGGGAACTACGAGCAGTACGTC. Translation: CANSLAGNYEQYV.

The chain has TRBV12-3 or TRBV12-4 and TRBJ1-2; the D is unclear. This CDR3 region has 13 residues. Trimming took off 4 bases at V and 6 bases at J, with 12 bases between the two ends. The CDR3 bases are TGTGCCAGCAGTTCCTGGACGTACGATGGCTACACCTTC. It codes for CASSSWTYDGYTF.

This clonotype was recorded a few times. The rearrangement uses TRBV7-8 and TRBJ1-1, with D hard to call. V lost 0 bases and J 4 bases, leaving 9 bases between the germline ends. This CDR3 spans 14 amino acids. Germline-derived CDR1 and CDR2 are SGHVS and FQNEAQ. The CDR3 here is CASSLAPGSTEAFF. CDR3 sequence (DNA): TGTGCCAGCAGCTTAGCTCCGGGGTCCACTGAAGCTTTCTTT.

V usage is TRBV5-6 and J usage is TRBJ2-7, with D possibly being TRBD2 (6 bases). V was clipped by 3 bases and J by 2 bases, with 12 bases between them. The CDR3 contains 14 residues. Germline V CDR1 and CDR2: SGHDT, YYEEEE. The CDR3 DNA sequence: TGTGCCAGCAGCTCCGCGACTAGAACCTACGAGCAGTACGTC. Protein sequence: CASSSATRTYEQYV.

This clonotype was seen more than once but under ten times. This chain joins TRBV20-1 and TRBJ2-3; D call uncertain. The V end lost 0 bases, the J end lost 1 base, and 8 bases lay between the germline ends. Germline V CDR1 and CDR2: DFQATT, SNEGSKA (reference sequence). The CDR3 spans 14 residues. The CDR3 nucleotides read TGCAGTGCTAGAGATCCTCAGGGCACAGATACGCAGTATTTT. Translation: CSARDPQGTDTQYF.

This clonotype was detected once. J is TRBJ2-4 and V is TRBV28; tentatively, D is TRBD2 (6 bases). The V gene's germline CDR1 is MDHEN and CDR2 SYDVKM. The CDR3 totals 16 residues. The germline V and J ends were trimmed by 6 bases and 0 bases, with 15 bases remaining between them. The CDR3 is CASSFAVGLAKNIQYF. The DNA for the CDR3 is TGTGCCAGCAGCTTTGCCGTGGGACTAGCCAAAAACATTCAGTACTTC. Drawing the rest from reference TRBV28 and TRBJ2-4, the complete variable domain is DVKVTQSSRYLVKRTGEKVFLECVQDMDHENMFWYRQDPGLGLRLIYFSYDVKMKEKGDIPEGYSVSREKKERFSLILESASTNQTSMYLCASSFAVGLAKNIQYFGAGTRLSVL.

This clonotype was counted at least ten times. The rearrangement uses TRBV6-1 and TRBJ1-2; TRBD1 might be the D (6 bases). Germline values: CDR1 MNHNS, CDR2 SASEGT. This CDR3 region has 12 residues. The ends were cut back, 5 bases at V and 10 bases at J, with 14 bases in the middle. CDR3 amino acids: CASSFRGADYTF. The DNA for the CDR3 is TGTGCCAGCAGTTTCCGGGGGGCGGACTACACCTTC.

The chain uses TRBV29-1 and TRBJ2-1; tentative D call: TRBD1 (6 bases). The ends were cut back, 8 bases at V and 9 bases at J, with 20 bases in the middle. This CDR3 has 13 residues. Germline V gene data show CDR1 as SQVTM and CDR2 as ANQGSEA. This CDR3 is CSLRENRAGEQFF. CDR3 coding DNA: TGCAGCCTTAGGGAGAACAGGGCGGGTGAGCAGTTCTTC.

This clonotype was recorded a few times. The gene calls are TRBV7-6 and TRBJ2-2; the D gene is possibly TRBD1 (5 bases). The CDR3 covers 15 residues. V lost 2 bases and J lost 8, with 15 bases in between. Looked up from germline, CDR1 is SGHVS and CDR2 is FNYEAQ. The CDR3 sequence: CASSLRPDSGGELFF. CDR3 DNA: TGTGCCAGCAGCTTACGGCCGGATTCAGGGGGGGAGCTGTTTTTT.

The rearrangement joins TRBV7-9 to TRBJ1-5, with TRBD1 matching 7 bases. V trimming: 0 bases; J trimming: 0 bases; junction bases outside the gene matches: 5. The CDR3 has 17 residues. Per germline, CDR1 SEHNR and CDR2 FQNEAQ (reference sequence). The CDR3 sequence: CASSLAGGPYSNQPQHF. The DNA for the CDR3 is TGTGCCAGCAGCTTAGCAGGGGGCCCCTATAGCAATCAGCCCCAGCATTTT.

The chain joins TRBV20-1 to TRBJ2-1, with D hard to call. Germline CDR1 and CDR2: DFQATT and SNEGSKA (reference sequence). V was shortened by 4 bases and J by 4 bases, with 17 bases between the two germline ends. The CDR3 consists of 15 residues. The CDR3: CSATLSPILYNEQFF. CDR3 DNA sequence: TGCAGTGCTACCCTCTCCCCGATTCTTTACAATGAGCAGTTCTTC.

The chain recombines TRBV12-3 or TRBV12-4 with TRBJ1-2; 8 bases are shared with TRBD1. Unmatched junction bases numbered 6, after V lost 5 bases and J lost 7 bases. The CDR3 has 13 residues. In DNA, the CDR3 is TGTGCCAGCAGTGATGGACAGGGAGGTGGCTACACCTTC. It encodes CASSDGQGGGYTF.

The rearrangement links TRBV20-1 to TRBJ2-5, with TRBD2 matching over 11 bases. The CDR3 totals 14 residues. Germline V gene lookup returns CDR1 DFQATT and CDR2 SNEGSKA (reference sequence). J was trimmed by 4 bases and V by 6 bases; bases with no gene match: 7. The CDR3 nucleotides read TGCAGTGCCCAACTAGCGGGAGTCTCAGAGACCCAGTACTTC. Translation: CSAQLAGVSETQYF.

This CDR3 is CASSFRNRGNEKLFF. CDR3 in DNA: TGTGCCAGCAGTTTTCGCAACAGGGGAAATGAAAAACTGTTTTTT. J is TRBJ1-4 and V is TRBV28; TRBD1 matches at 7 bases. The CDR3 runs to 15 residues. The germline CDR1 and CDR2 sequences are MDHEN and SYDVKM. Trimming took 3 bases from V and 5 from J; bases not matched to a gene: 6.

This chain links TRBV7-6 with TRBJ1-4; 8 positions match TRBD1. This CDR3 has 16 residues. Germline assignment: CDR1 SGHVS and CDR2 FNYEAQ. The V and J ends lost 6 bases and 8 bases, in that order; junction bases with no gene match: 14. In DNA, the CDR3 is TGTGCCAGCAGTTTTTCACGGACAGGGACAAGGGAAAAACTGTTTTTT. Encoded protein: CASSFSRTGTREKLFF.

A few counts support this clonotype. This chain joins TRBV5-4 and TRBJ2-2; TRBD1 aligns across 9 bases. The V and J ends lost 4 bases and 5 bases, in that order; junction bases with no gene match: 9. CDR3 length equals 16 residues. Per germline, CDR1 SGHNT and CDR2 YYREEE (reference sequence). The DNA of the CDR3 is TGTGCCAGCAGCGGTAAACAGGGGGCGCGAACCGGGGAGCTGTTTTTT. This gives the protein CASSGKQGARTGELFF.

A few counts support this clonotype. The CDR3 DNA sequence: TGTGCCAGCAGCTTAGAAAGGACAGGGTTCGCCGGGGAGCTGTTTTTT. It specifies CASSLERTGFAGELFF. The gene calls are TRBV7-6 and TRBJ2-2, with 8 bases fitting TRBD1. From germline, CDR1 is SGHVS and CDR2 FNYEAQ. V lost 1 base and J lost 6; bases outside the gene matches: 7. CDR3 length equals 16 residues.

The rearrangement links TRBV20-1 to TRBJ1-4; TRBD1 might be the D (6 bases). The length of the CDR3 is 12 residues. Trimming removed 1 base at V and 8 bases at J, with 8 bases between. The germline V gene encodes CDR1 DFQATT and CDR2 SNEGSKA (reference sequence). The CDR3: CSARGTVEKLFF. In DNA form, the CDR3 reads TGCAGTGCTAGAGGGACAGTCGAAAAACTGTTTTTT.

This clonotype has more than one count but fewer than ten. The chain carries TRBV12-3 or TRBV12-4 and TRBJ2-3; D is perhaps TRBD1 (6 bases). The CDR3 is 14 amino acids. Trimming removed 3 bases at V and 5 bases at J, with 12 bases between. The CDR3 loop reads CASSFQGMVDTQYF. For the CDR3, the DNA is TGTGCCAGCAGTTTCCAGGGGATGGTAGATACGCAGTATTTT.

This clonotype was recorded many times. The chain couples TRBV7-2 to TRBJ2-1, with 10 positions matching TRBD2. Germline loops: CDR1 SGHTA, CDR2 FQGNSA. The CDR3 consists of 15 residues. V shed 7 bases, J shed 7 bases, and the junction held 10 bases outside the gene matches. As DNA, the CDR3 is TGTGCCAGCATCCAATTTTCGACTAGCGGGAATGAGCAGTTCTTC. It specifies CASIQFSTSGNEQFF.

This clonotype has only a few counts. This chain uses TRBV19 with TRBJ1-1; 7 bases map to TRBD1. The ends lost 6 bases at V and 5 bases at J; junction bases unmatched: 12. From germline, CDR1 is LNHDA and CDR2 SQIVND (reference sequence). The CDR3 extends over 15 amino acids. The CDR3 region is CASRGPTGRMTEAFF. The DNA for the CDR3 is TGTGCCAGTAGGGGACCGACAGGGAGAATGACTGAAGCTTTCTTT.

Details on this clonotype: Relative to the germline gene, one junction end is altered; a read error may explain this. The chain employs TRBV7-9 and TRBJ2-5; no firm D call. CDR1 SEHNR and CDR2 FQNEAQ come from the germline V gene (reference sequence). There are 13 residues in the CDR3. The DNA of the CDR3 is TGTGCCAGCAGCTCCCTAGGGCAAGAAACCCAGTACTTC. Its protein product is CASSSLGQETQYF.

This clonotype was picked up many times. This chain uses TRBV7-2 with TRBJ1-1; D is perhaps TRBD1 (6 bases). V dropped 2 bases and J dropped 3 bases, with 19 bases sitting between them. CDR3 length: 17 residues. Germline CDR1 reads SGHTA; CDR2 reads FQGNSA. The CDR3 bases are TGTGCCAGCAGCTTAAGCGACAGGTTTCAGGTTTACACTGAAGCTTTCTTT. This gives the protein CASSLSDRFQVYTEAFF.

The J gene is TRBJ2-7, the V gene TRBV5-5; 7 positions agree with TRBD2. This CDR3 comprises 13 residues. CDR1 is SGHKS, CDR2 YYEKEE, per germline (reference sequence). V lost 4 bases, J lost 3 bases, and 4 bases stayed unmatched. CDR3 in DNA: TGTGCCAGCAGCCGCGGGAGCAGCTACGAGCAGTACGTC. It codes for CASSRGSSYEQYV.

V is TRBV28 and J is TRBJ2-2; D is unresolved. Trimming took 4 bases from V and 4 from J, leaving 7 bases between them. The length of the CDR3 is 13 residues. Germline V gene sequence: CDR1 MDHEN, CDR2 SYDVKM. CDR3: CASSSPGTGELFF. The CDR3 DNA follows: TGTGCCAGCAGTTCGCCGGGCACCGGGGAGCTGTTTTTT. The complete variable domain, with remaining parts taken from reference TRBV28 and TRBJ2-2, reads DVKVTQSSRYLVKRTGEKVFLECVQDMDHENMFWYRQDPGLGLRLIYFSYDVKMKEKGDIPEGYSVSREKKERFSLILESASTNQTSMYLCASSSPGTGELFFGEGSRLTVL.

Only a few counts were recorded for this clonotype. The gene calls are TRBV6-1 and TRBJ1-5, with D hard to call. V was trimmed by 5 bases and J by 7 bases, leaving 12 bases between them. The CDR3 totals 13 residues. The germline CDR1 and CDR2 sequences are MNHNS and SASEGT. The CDR3 DNA is TGTGCCAGCAGTCAGGTACCGGGGCAGCCCCAGCATTTT. Translating gives CASSQVPGQPQHF.

A few counts support this clonotype. The chain links TRBV13 to TRBJ2-7; no reliable D call. The CDR3 totals 15 residues. Trimming cost V 1 base and J 4 bases, with 14 bases left between them. Germline V CDR1 and CDR2: PRHDT, FYEKMQ (reference sequence). The CDR3, as DNA: TGTGCCAGCAGCTTAGCTTGGTCGGAGACATACGAGCAGTACTTC. It is translated as CASSLAWSETYEQYF.

This clonotype was seen repeatedly, ten times or more. The V and J genes are TRBV7-2 and TRBJ2-2, with no clear D. V lost 5 bases and J lost 2, with 12 bases in between. The CDR3 loop spans 15 amino acids. Germline-derived CDR1 and CDR2 are SGHTA and FQGNSA. CDR3 DNA: TGTGCCAGCAGCGCGACACTTCCTAACACCGGGGAGCTGTTTTTT. It specifies CASSATLPNTGELFF. The entire variable domain, with the rest obtained from reference TRBV7-2 and TRBJ2-2, is as follows: GAGVSQSPSNKVTEKGKDVELRCDPISGHTALYWYRQSLGQGLEFLIYFQGNSAPDKSGLPSDRFSAERTGGSVSTLTIQRTQQEDSAVYLCASSATLPNTGELFFGEGSRLTVL.

Many counts were recorded for this clonotype. This chain links TRBV7-2 with TRBJ2-3, with 10 positions matching TRBD2. Germline CDR1 is SGHTA and CDR2 is FQGNSA. This CDR3 has 14 residues. V lost 1 base and J lost 8; bases outside the gene matches: 3. In nucleotides, the CDR3 is TGTGCCAGCAGCTTAGAGGCTAGCGGGAGTACGCAGTATTTT. It encodes CASSLEASGSTQYF.